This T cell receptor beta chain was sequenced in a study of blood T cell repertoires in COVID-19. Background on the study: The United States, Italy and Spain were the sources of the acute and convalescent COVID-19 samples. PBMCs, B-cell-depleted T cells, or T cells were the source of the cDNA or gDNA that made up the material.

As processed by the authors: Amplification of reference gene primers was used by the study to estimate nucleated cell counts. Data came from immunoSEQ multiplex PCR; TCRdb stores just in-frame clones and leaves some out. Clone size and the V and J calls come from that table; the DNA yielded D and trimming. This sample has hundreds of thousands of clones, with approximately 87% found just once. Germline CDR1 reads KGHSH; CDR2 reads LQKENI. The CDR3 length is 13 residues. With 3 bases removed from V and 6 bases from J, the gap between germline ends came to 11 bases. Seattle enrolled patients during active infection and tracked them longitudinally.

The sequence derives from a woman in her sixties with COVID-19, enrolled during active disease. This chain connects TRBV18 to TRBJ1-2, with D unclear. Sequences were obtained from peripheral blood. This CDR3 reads CASSPGLNNGYTF. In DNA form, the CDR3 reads TGTGCCAGCTCACCCGGGTTGAATAATGGCTACACCTTC.